The 19 T cell receptor beta chains below come from one sample, sequenced in a study of blood T cell repertoires in COVID-19. Sequencing used immunoSEQ multiplex PCR; TCRdb keeps in-frame clones, though not all of them. The sample holds 200,000 to 300,000 clones, 82% seen once. The source material was peripheral blood. Every receptor here comes from a woman aged 60-75 years with active or convalescent COVID-19.

This chain links TRBV9 with TRBJ2-7, with TRBD2 identical over 7 bases. In germline, CDR1 is SGDLS, CDR2 YYNGEE. The V and J ends lost 0 bases and 3 bases, in that order; junction bases with no gene match: 9. The length of the CDR3 is 16 residues. For the CDR3, the DNA is TGTGCCAGCAGCGTAGGACCGGGAGGAGGTTACTACGAGCAGTACTTC. This translates into CASSVGPGGGYYEQYF.

V and J are TRBV6-5 and TRBJ1-5; D may be TRBD1 (5 bases). This CDR3 is 13 amino acids long. Germline V gene lookup returns CDR1 MNHEY and CDR2 SVGAGI. The V gene lost 8 bases and the J gene lost 6 bases, with 14 bases spanning the gap. In nucleotides, the CDR3 is TGTGCCAGCTGCGTTCGTCAGGGTCAGCCCCAGCATTTT. This translates into CASCVRQGQPQHF.

The V call is TRBV4-1, the J call TRBJ1-2; a possible D gene is TRBD1 (5 bases). From germline, CDR1 is MGHRA and CDR2 YSYEKL. The CDR3 sequence is 14 residues long. Trimming stripped 4 bases from V and 0 bases from J, with 9 bases between. The DNA of the CDR3 is TGCGCCAGCAGCCCCCAGGGATCTAACTATGGCTACACCTTC. Protein sequence: CASSPQGSNYGYTF.

V usage is TRBV18 and J usage is TRBJ1-1; the match to TRBD1 covers 8 bases. The CDR3 runs 13 residues. V dropped 3 bases and J dropped 4; count of bases not matched to a gene: 1. Germline V gene lookup returns CDR1 KGHSH and CDR2 LQKENI. CDR3 region: CASSPTGVTEAFF. The CDR3 DNA sequence: TGTGCCAGCTCACCGACAGGGGTCACTGAAGCTTTCTTT.

The CDR3 DNA sequence: TGTGCCAGCAGTGAGGGGACAGGTCCTGAAGAGCAGTACTTC. It is translated as CASSEGTGPEEQYF. The chain uses TRBV6-1 and TRBJ2-7; 8 nucleotides line up with TRBD1. This CDR3 has 14 residues. CDR1 and CDR2 from the germline V gene are MNHNS and SASEGT. V dropped 3 bases and J dropped 7; count of bases not matched to a gene: 8.

This clone was seen just once. The chain recombines TRBV6-2 or TRBV6-3 with TRBJ2-5; 9 bases are a match to TRBD2. This CDR3 is 16 amino acids long. The V gene end was trimmed by 3 bases and the J gene end by 2 bases; junction bases not matched to a gene: 7. Germline CDR1 reads MNHEY; CDR2 reads SVGEGT. CDR3 residues: CASSYARGGGQETQYF. CDR3 coding DNA: TGTGCCAGCAGTTATGCGCGGGGGGGCGGACAAGAGACCCAGTACTTC.

This clone was detected only a few times. J is TRBJ2-3 and V is TRBV4-1, with 9 bases aligning to TRBD2. CDR1 is MGHRA, CDR2 YSYEKL, per germline. The V gene end was trimmed by 2 bases and the J gene end by 3 bases; junction bases not matched to a gene: 9. The CDR3 consists of 17 residues. CDR3 in amino acids: CASSQTGLATLTDTQYF. The CDR3 region has the DNA TGCGCCAGCAGCCAAACGGGACTAGCTACTTTAACAGATACGCAGTATTTT.

The genes are TRBV10-3 and TRBJ1-2; TRBD1 is a possible D gene (5 bases). This CDR3 has 12 residues. Germline V lookup: CDR1 ENHRY, CDR2 SYGVKD. CDR3: CASSREMSGYTF. The CDR3 bases are TGTGCTTCGAGCAGGGAAATGAGTGGCTACACCTTC.

The gene calls are TRBV12-5 and TRBJ1-5; D is possibly TRBD1 (6 bases). The V gene's germline CDR1 is LGHNT and CDR2 FRNRAP. Trimming cost V 0 bases and J 6 bases, with 15 bases left between them. This CDR3 contains 16 residues. In nucleotides, the CDR3 is TGTGCTAGTGGTTTGGTAAGGGCTTTGGGGGCTCAGCCCCAGCATTTT. Residues: CASGLVRALGAQPQHF.

This clone has just one count. V is TRBV29-1 and J is TRBJ1-1; 8 bases match TRBD1. The CDR3 has 13 amino acids. Per germline, CDR1 SQVTM and CDR2 ANQGSEA. V dropped 7 bases and J dropped 3; count of bases not matched to a gene: 7. The CDR3 DNA reads TGCAGCGCCGGACAGGGAGAGGACACTGAAGCTTTCTTT. It encodes CSAGQGEDTEAFF.

This sequence joins TRBV6-5 and TRBJ2-3; 7 bases are a match to TRBD2. V shed 6 bases, J shed 2 bases, and the junction held 8 bases outside the gene matches. Germline V gene sequence: CDR1 MNHEY, CDR2 SVGAGI. The CDR3 consists of 15 residues. The CDR3 sequence: CASSPLGGTTDTQYF. The CDR3 nucleotides are TGTGCCAGCAGCCCGTTGGGGGGGACCACAGATACGCAGTATTTT.

There are many counts of this clone. This chain links TRBV2 with TRBJ2-5; the D is unclear. Trimming took off 10 bases at V and 0 bases at J, with 6 bases between the two ends. Per germline, CDR1 SNHLY and CDR2 FYNNEI. The CDR3 extends over 11 amino acids. CDR3 bases: TGTGCCACCCCCGACCAAGAGACCCAGTACTTC. As protein: CATPDQETQYF.

The J gene is TRBJ2-5, the V gene TRBV7-9, with TRBD2 matching over 7 bases. J lost 2 bases, V lost 5 bases, and 5 bases had no gene match. Germline CDR1 reads SEHNR; CDR2 reads FQNEAQ (reference sequence). The CDR3 is 14 residues long. CDR3 nucleotide sequence: TGTGCCAGCAGCCCCGACGGGGGGCAAGAGACCCAGTACTTC. This codes for CASSPDGGQETQYF.

The chain has TRBV5-5 and TRBJ2-1, with D possibly being TRBD2 (6 bases). Germline V lookup: CDR1 SGHKS, CDR2 YYEKEE (reference sequence). The CDR3 contains 14 residues. The ends were cut back, 4 bases at V and 6 bases at J, with 14 bases in the middle. The CDR3 loop reads CASSRGGAGNEQFF. The CDR3 DNA is TGTGCCAGCAGCCGCGGCGGGGCCGGCAATGAGCAGTTCTTC.

The chain employs TRBV6-2 or TRBV6-3 and TRBJ2-3, with 8 bases that match TRBD1. There are 16 residues in the CDR3. V lost 5 bases, J lost 8 bases, and 15 bases stayed unmatched. Germline values: CDR1 MNHEY, CDR2 SVGEGT. The CDR3 coding sequence is TGTGCCAGCAGTAGCACCCCGGGACAGGTGAGGACTACGCAGTATTTT. Translated: CASSSTPGQVRTTQYF.

The DNA of the CDR3 is TGCGCCAGCAGTGAAGACCTGCGGGAGGTCCACGAGCAGTACTTC. It is translated as CASSEDLREVHEQYF. The genes are TRBV10-1 and TRBJ2-7; 8 bases agree with TRBD2. CDR3 length: 15 residues. CDR1 is WNHNN and CDR2 is SYGVQD in the germline V gene (reference sequence). The V segment lost 3 bases and the J segment 5 bases; nucleotides outside the gene matches: 9.

This rearrangement joins TRBV27 to TRBJ1-2; tentatively, D is TRBD1 (6 bases). Germline V gene data show CDR1 as MNHEY and CDR2 as SMNVEV (reference sequence). The CDR3 consists of 14 residues. V lost 5 bases and J 4 bases, leaving 14 bases between the germline ends. The chain's CDR3 is CASSPQDRVYGYTF. The CDR3 coding sequence is TGTGCCAGCAGTCCCCAGGACAGAGTCTATGGCTACACCTTC.

The V and J genes are TRBV9 and TRBJ1-3, with D maybe TRBD1 (6 bases). Trimming left V 3 bases short and J 0 bases short, with 16 bases between. This CDR3 comprises 17 residues. Germline values: CDR1 SGDLS, CDR2 YYNGEE. CDR3 sequence: CASSALGGHVSGNTIYF. The DNA of the CDR3 is TGTGCCAGCAGCGCCCTTGGGGGACACGTCTCTGGAAACACCATATATTTT. Using reference TRBV9 and TRBJ1-3 for the parts outside the CDR3, the full variable domain is DSGVTQTPKHLITATGQRVTLRCSPRSGDLSVYWYQQSLDQGLQFLIQYYNGEERAKGNILERFSAQQFPDLHSELNLSSLELGDSALYFCASSALGGHVSGNTIYFGEGSWLTVV.

This clone was seen only a few times. In DNA form, the CDR3 reads TGTGCCAGCTCACCCAGACAGGGACCGGATGAAAAACTGTTTTTT. Translated: CASSPRQGPDEKLFF. The V and J genes are TRBV18 and TRBJ1-4, with 7 bases fitting TRBD1. This CDR3 contains 15 residues. Germline loops: CDR1 KGHSH, CDR2 LQKENI. The J segment lost 6 bases and the V segment lost 3 bases, leaving 7 bases of the junction unmatched. The complete variable domain, with remaining parts taken from reference TRBV18 and TRBJ1-4, reads NAGVMQNPRHLVRRRGQEARLRCSPMKGHSHVYWYRQLPEEGLKFMVYLQKENIIDESGMPKERFSAEFPKEGPSILRIQQVVRGDSAAYFCASSPRQGPDEKLFFGSGTQLSVL.